One sample yielded the 11 T cell receptor beta chains listed below, sequenced in a study of regulatory T cells in long-lasting Graves disease. The time point: persistent/refractory GD, antithyroid drugs over 5 years with positive TRAb. PBMC RNA served as the TCR library source. HTBI primers from iRepertoire and Arm-PCR of CDR3 regions yielded the TCR beta libraries. MiXCR, run by TCRdb on the multiplex PCR reads, gives a single entry per CDR3 protein. The table records approximately 400,000 distinct CDR3 sequences, approximately 25% of them present only once. Here the sequenced sample was peripheral blood mononuclear cells (PBMCs), taken when the disease was refractory, from a patient treated with antithyroid drugs. These receptors were obtained from a middle-aged woman with Graves disease.

This clonotype showed up many times. The V call is TRBV6-1, the J call TRBJ1-1; 9 bases are a match to TRBD1. There are 15 residues in the CDR3. Germline lookup yields CDR1 MNHNS and CDR2 SASEGT. J gave up 4 bases and V 6 bases, and 9 bases lay outside the gene matches. The CDR3 DNA is TGTGCCAGCAGCATAACGACAGGGGGAAGCACTGAAGCTTTCTTT. It codes for CASSITTGGSTEAFF.

The V gene is TRBV7-3, the J gene TRBJ2-4, with D perhaps TRBD1 (6 bases). The DNA end is more similar to TRBJ2-5, so the J call may be wrong. This CDR3 is 16 amino acids long. Germline CDR1 and CDR2: SGHTA and FQGTGA. This CDR3 reads CASSLETGTKKETQYF. In DNA form, the CDR3 reads TGTGCCAGCAGCTTAGAGACAGGAACCAAAAAAGAGACCCAGTACTTC.

This clonotype was counted a few times. V gene TRBV5-5 combines with J gene TRBJ1-6; D gene uncertain. V lost 1 base and J 14 bases, leaving 7 bases between the germline ends. The germline V gene has CDR1 SGHKS and CDR2 YYEKEE (reference sequence). The CDR3 is 11 residues long. The CDR3 DNA sequence: TGTGCCAGCAGCTTGCAGAAAACCCTCCACTTT. It yields the protein CASSLQKTLHF. Full variable domain (rest looked up from reference TRBV5-5 and TRBJ1-6): DAGVTQSPTHLIKTRGQQVTLRCSPISGHKSVSWYQQVLGQGPQFIFQYYEKEERGRGNFPDRFSARQFPNYSSELNVNALLLGDSALYLCASSLQKTLHFGNGTRLTVT.

This clonotype was counted ten times or more. V is TRBV19 and J is TRBJ1-1; unclear D gene. Trimming shortened V by 5 bases and J by 0 bases, and 10 bases separated the two germline ends. Germline assignment: CDR1 LNHDA and CDR2 SQIVND (reference sequence). This CDR3 is built from 14 residues. The CDR3 DNA reads TGTGCCAGTAGTGCAGGAGACATGAACACTGAAGCTTTCTTT. Amino acids: CASSAGDMNTEAFF. Looking up the rest from reference TRBV19 and TRBJ1-1 gives the full variable domain: DGGITQSPKYLFRKEGQNVTLSCEQNLNHDAMYWYRQDPGQGLRLIYYSQIVNDFQKGDIAEGYSVSREKKESFPLTVTSAQKNPTAFYLCASSAGDMNTEAFFGQGTRLTVV.

This clonotype appeared many times. This chain uses TRBV28 with TRBJ2-7, with D possibly being TRBD2 (5 bases). Trimming took off 8 bases at V and 7 bases at J, with 15 bases between the two ends. Germline values: CDR1 MDHEN, CDR2 SYDVKM. The CDR3 sequence is 12 residues long. CDR3 sequence (DNA): TGTGCCAGCCTAGCCGTCGGTATGGAGCAGTACTTC. Translated, it gives CASLAVGMEQYF. Full variable domain (rest looked up from reference TRBV28 and TRBJ2-7): DVKVTQSSRYLVKRTGEKVFLECVQDMDHENMFWYRQDPGLGLRLIYFSYDVKMKEKGDIPEGYSVSREKKERFSLILESASTNQTSMYLCASLAVGMEQYFGPGTRLTVT.

Here the CDR3 reads CASSEPGKAFHEQFF. The DNA for the CDR3 is TGTGCCAGCAGTGAACCGGGGAAAGCCTTCCATGAGCAGTTCTTC. The rearrangement links TRBV25-1 to TRBJ2-1; D might be TRBD2 (5 bases). Germline V CDR1 and CDR2: MGHDK, SYGVNS. The CDR3 sequence is 15 residues long. The V end lost 2 bases, the J end lost 8 bases, and 16 bases lay between the germline ends.

This clonotype has at least ten counts. The V call is TRBV11-2, the J call TRBJ1-5; D gene unclear. Germline CDR1 is SGHAT and CDR2 is FQNNGV. Between the trimmed V and J ends, which lost 1 base and 7 bases, there was a span of 11 bases. This CDR3 contains 14 residues. Here the CDR3 reads CASSLASGNQPQHF. CDR3 sequence (DNA): TGTGCCAGCAGCTTAGCGTCGGGTAACCAGCCCCAGCATTTT.

Of note for this clonotype: Possible read error: a much larger clone is one base away. This chain uses TRBV7-2 with TRBJ2-2, with D perhaps matching TRBD2 (5 bases). Per germline, CDR1 SGHTA and CDR2 FQGNSA. The CDR3 covers 17 residues. The DNA for the CDR3 is TGTGCCAGCAGCTTAAACGGCAACCTAAAGACCACCGGGGAGCTGGTTTTT. This encodes CASSLNGNLKTTGELVF.

Many counts were recorded for this clonotype. The chain recombines TRBV20-1 with TRBJ1-4, with D unresolved. This CDR3 comprises 14 residues. Per germline, CDR1 DFQATT and CDR2 SNEGSKA (reference sequence). Trimming left V 6 bases short and J 7 bases short, with 18 bases between. For the CDR3, the DNA is TGCAGTGCCTTGAAGTGGACTTCGTCTGAAAAACTGTTTTTT. Protein sequence: CSALKWTSSEKLFF.

The table lists this clonotype with a few counts. The DNA of the CDR3 is TGTGCCAGCAGCGGGGCGGTCTCCTACGAGCAGTACTTC. Translating it yields CASSGAVSYEQYF. The chain links TRBV9 to TRBJ2-7; no firm D call. Germline CDR1 SGDLS, CDR2 YYNGEE. V shed 3 bases and J shed 0 bases, with 7 bases lying between them. CDR3 length: 13 residues.

This clonotype was detected only a few times. This chain connects TRBV20-1 to TRBJ2-1; D is ambiguous. The germline V gene has CDR1 DFQATT and CDR2 SNEGSKA (reference sequence). V lost 5 bases and J 8 bases, leaving 10 bases between the germline ends. CDR3 length: 11 residues. DNA for the CDR3: TGCAGTGCTTGGAACCCCTATGAGCAGTTCTTC. Its translation: CSAWNPYEQFF.